This entry lists 32 T cell receptor beta chains sequenced from one sample in a study of OX40 agonist ivuxolimab in advanced cancers. Profiled with immunoSEQ multiplex PCR; TCRdb holds only in-frame clones, not every one. This table holds 70,000 to 100,000 clones, under 90% found once. The sequencing here drew on CD4+ or CD8+ T cells sorted from blood, taken in a trial of the OX40 agonist ivuxolimab. The receptor source for this set is an adult with an advanced solid tumor such as melanoma, head and neck, liver or kidney cancer.

A single count supports this clone. The chain joins TRBV28 to TRBJ1-3; D unresolved. V lost 2 bases to trimming and J lost 2 bases, with 7 bases between them. Per germline, CDR1 MDHEN and CDR2 SYDVKM. CDR3 length equals 14 residues. CDR3 amino acids: CASSLSVTGNTIYF. CDR3 DNA: TGTGCCAGCAGTTTAAGTGTAACTGGAAACACCATATATTTT.

The table lists this clone with a few counts. This chain joins TRBV18 and TRBJ1-2; D unclear. Germline loops: CDR1 KGHSH, CDR2 LQKENI. V was cut by 3 bases and J by 5 bases, with 16 bases left in between. The CDR3 loop spans 15 amino acids. The CDR3 DNA reads as TGTGCCAGCTCACCCGGTTCGGGCGCGAGGTATGGCTACACCTTC. It translates to CASSPGSGARYGYTF.

The chain uses TRBV2 and TRBJ2-3; 9 positions match TRBD1. The CDR3 contains 15 residues. With 4 bases clipped from V and 2 bases from J, the junction kept 4 bases outside the gene matches. Per germline, CDR1 SNHLY and CDR2 FYNNEI. The CDR3 loop reads CASSGTGETTDTQYF. The CDR3 DNA reads TGTGCCAGCAGTGGGACAGGGGAAACCACAGATACGCAGTATTTT.

The chain carries TRBV7-9 and TRBJ2-5; D possibly corresponds to TRBD2 (5 bases). The CDR3 has 13 amino acids. V was trimmed by 2 bases and J by 5 bases, leaving 9 bases between them. The germline gives CDR1 SEHNR, CDR2 FQNEAQ (reference sequence). CDR3 loop: CASSLNPGETQYF. DNA of the CDR3: TGTGCCAGCAGCTTAAACCCGGGGGAGACCCAGTACTTC. Full variable domain (rest looked up from reference TRBV7-9 and TRBJ2-5): DTGVSQNPRHKITKRGQNVTFRCDPISEHNRLYWYRQTLGQGPEFLTYFQNEAQLEKSRLLSDRFSAERPKGSFSTLEIQRTEQGDSAMYLCASSLNPGETQYFGPGTRLLVL.

The V and J genes are TRBV11-2 and TRBJ2-3, with 8 nucleotides matching TRBD2. CDR3 length: 16 amino acids. V shed 7 bases and J 8 bases; nucleotides not matched to a gene: 17. Germline V lookup: CDR1 SGHAT, CDR2 FQNNGV. DNA for the CDR3: TGTGCCAGCATGGTCGATAGCGGGGTCCGGGGGGTTACGCAGTATTTT. It encodes CASMVDSGVRGVTQYF.

This clone appeared once. The chain carries TRBV5-6 and TRBJ2-2; TRBD2 matches 8 bases. Germline trimming cut 4 bases from V and 6 bases from J; bases unmatched to any gene: 8. Germline V gives CDR1 SGHDT, CDR2 YYEEEE. The CDR3 loop spans 15 amino acids. The chain's CDR3 is CASSHRGGVPGELFF. The CDR3 nucleotides are TGTGCCAGCAGCCACCGGGGGGGTGTCCCCGGGGAGCTGTTTTTT.

V usage is TRBV19 and J usage is TRBJ1-1; D is unclear. CDR1 is LNHDA and CDR2 is SQIVND in the germline V gene (reference sequence). CDR3 length equals 13 residues. Trimming removed 6 bases from V and 2 bases from J, with 10 bases in between. The CDR3 nucleotides are TGTGCCAGTAGGGACCACTCCAACACTGAAGCTTTCTTT. Residues: CASRDHSNTEAFF.

The CDR3 nucleotides read TGTGCCAGCAGGGAACAGGGGGGCGGGGCTTTCTTT. Translating gives CASREQGGGAFF. This sequence joins TRBV28 and TRBJ1-1; 8 bases align to TRBD1. There are 12 residues in the CDR3. With 6 bases clipped from V and 11 bases from J, the junction kept 8 bases outside the gene matches. Germline CDR1 MDHEN, CDR2 SYDVKM.

The V gene is TRBV10-3, the J gene TRBJ2-1; D is unclear. The CDR3 is made up of 12 amino acids. Germline V CDR1 and CDR2: ENHRY, SYGVKD. V was clipped by 6 bases and J by 7 bases, with 10 bases between them. CDR3 nucleotides: TGTGCCATCAGCCCTTATTTAAATGAGCAGTTCTTC. It translates to CAISPYLNEQFF.

This clone appeared a single time. V usage is TRBV7-9 and J usage is TRBJ2-7; D call uncertain. The CDR3 loop spans 13 amino acids. The V end was cut by 0 bases, the J end by 5 bases, with 8 bases between. Germline V gives CDR1 SEHNR, CDR2 FQNEAQ (reference sequence). The CDR3 loop reads CASSLAAVNEQYF. The CDR3, as DNA: TGTGCCAGCAGCTTAGCTGCGGTGAACGAGCAGTACTTC.

This sequence joins TRBV2 and TRBJ1-2; no firm D call. The V gene lost 6 bases and the J gene lost 2 bases, with 4 bases spanning the gap. Germline CDR1 is SNHLY and CDR2 is FYNNEI. The CDR3 sequence is 11 residues long. In DNA, the CDR3 is TGTGCCAGCAGCTTCAACTATGGCTACACCTTC. This encodes CASSFNYGYTF.

This clone was observed a single time. The chain uses TRBV29-1 and TRBJ1-1, with D possibly TRBD1 on 5 matching bases. CDR3 length: 12 amino acids. V lost 6 bases and J 7 bases, leaving 15 bases between the germline ends. Germline loops: CDR1 SQVTM, CDR2 ANQGSEA. In DNA, the CDR3 is TGCAGCGTCACTGGCGGGGGGGGTGAAGCTTTCTTT. Amino acids: CSVTGGGGEAFF.

The chain couples TRBV7-9 to TRBJ2-5; 7 bases fit TRBD2. CDR3 length: 15 residues. CDR1 SEHNR and CDR2 FQNEAQ come from the germline V gene (reference sequence). Unmatched junction bases numbered 7, after V lost 4 bases and J lost 2 bases. CDR3 residues: CASSSGTTTQETQYF. CDR3 coding DNA: TGTGCCAGCAGCTCTGGGACTACAACACAAGAGACCCAGTACTTC.

The V call is TRBV7-2, the J call TRBJ1-2, with 7 positions matching TRBD1. V lost 5 bases to trimming and J lost 2 bases; unmatched junction nucleotides: 14. CDR3 length: 17 residues. Looked up from germline, CDR1 is SGHTA and CDR2 is FQGNSA. CDR3 DNA sequence: TGTGCCAGCAGCACCCGACAGGGTACGGTGTCGAACTATGGCTACACCTTC. Translated, it gives CASSTRQGTVSNYGYTF.

The chain carries TRBV9 and TRBJ1-6, with D unresolved. Looked up from germline, CDR1 is SGDLS and CDR2 is YYNGEE. This CDR3 contains 13 residues. V gave up 4 bases and J gave up 10 bases, with 12 bases separating them. The CDR3 protein is CASSSSNLSPLHF. CDR3 sequence (DNA): TGTGCCAGCAGCTCCAGCAACTTATCACCCCTCCACTTT. Together with reference TRBV9 and TRBJ1-6, the CDR3 gives the full variable domain: DSGVTQTPKHLITATGQRVTLRCSPRSGDLSVYWYQQSLDQGLQFLIQYYNGEERAKGNILERFSAQQFPDLHSELNLSSLELGDSALYFCASSSSNLSPLHFGNGTRLTVT.

The chain recombines TRBV19 with TRBJ1-1, with D unresolved. V gave up 6 bases and J gave up 3 bases, with 11 bases separating them. CDR1 is LNHDA, CDR2 SQIVND, per germline (reference sequence). The CDR3 contains 13 residues. DNA of the CDR3: TGTGCCAGTAGCTCGGTTCGGGACACTGAAGCTTTCTTT. Amino acid sequence: CASSSVRDTEAFF.

This chain links TRBV5-1 with TRBJ1-1; no clear D gene. Per germline, CDR1 SGHRS and CDR2 YFSETQ. The V gene lost 1 base and the J gene lost 1 base, with 11 bases spanning the gap. The CDR3 runs to 15 residues. CDR3 protein: CASSLITGQNTEAFF. Here the CDR3 DNA reads TGCGCCAGCAGCTTGATTACGGGCCAGAACACTGAAGCTTTCTTT. The full variable domain, with the rest looked up from reference TRBV5-1 and TRBJ1-1, is KAGVTQTPRYLIKTRGQQVTLSCSPISGHRSVSWYQQTPGQGLQFLFEYFSETQRNKGNFPGRFSGRQFSNSRSEMNVSTLELGDSALYLCASSLITGQNTEAFFGQGTRLTVV.

The table lists this clone with a count of one. The chain carries TRBV9 and TRBJ2-1; maybe TRBD1 (6 bases). The CDR3 totals 12 residues. Trimming cost V 4 bases and J 7 bases, with 9 bases left between them. Germline CDR1 SGDLS, CDR2 YYNGEE. This CDR3 reads CASSRGGNEQFF. CDR3 DNA: TGTGCCAGCAGCAGAGGGGGAAATGAGCAGTTCTTC.

V is TRBV19 and J is TRBJ1-5; 9 bases are a match to TRBD1. CDR3 length equals 15 residues. Germline values: CDR1 LNHDA, CDR2 SQIVND (reference sequence). V lost 7 bases, J lost 2 bases, and 6 bases stayed unmatched. The DNA of the CDR3 is TGTGCCAGTACCTTTGGACAGGGGCGCAATCAGCCCCAGCATTTT. Its protein is CASTFGQGRNQPQHF.

This clone came up once. This sequence joins TRBV11-2 and TRBJ1-4; D gene ambiguous. The CDR3 runs 14 residues. Germline V gene lookup returns CDR1 SGHAT and CDR2 FQNNGV. Trimming took off 7 bases at V and 4 bases at J, with 13 bases between the two ends. The CDR3 nucleotides read TGTGCCAGCACTCGCTCACGGAATAATGAAAAACTGTTTTTT. Translation gives CASTRSRNNEKLFF.

The chain links TRBV5-6 to TRBJ2-7, with 9 bases matching TRBD1. CDR3 length: 14 residues. Germline V lookup: CDR1 SGHDT, CDR2 YYEEEE. V dropped 4 bases and J dropped 4; count of bases not matched to a gene: 6. CDR3 amino acids: CASSTGQGVYEQYF. CDR3 bases: TGTGCCAGCAGCACGGGACAGGGTGTTTACGAGCAGTACTTC.

On this clone: Other DNA sequences in the sample encode the same CDR3. This rearrangement joins TRBV19 to TRBJ1-2; D not resolved. The germline V gene has CDR1 LNHDA and CDR2 SQIVND (reference sequence). The V gene lost 9 bases and the J gene lost 2 bases, with 10 bases spanning the gap. The CDR3 sequence is 12 residues long. In nucleotides, the CDR3 is TGTGCCAGCTCTCCAGACAACTATGGCTACACCTTC. Translating gives CASSPDNYGYTF.

The J gene is TRBJ2-3, the V gene TRBV5-1, with 13 bases fitting TRBD2. The CDR3 length is 16 residues. The germline V gene has CDR1 SGHRS and CDR2 YFSETQ. V lost 4 bases and J lost 2; bases outside the gene matches: 4. CDR3 in amino acids: CASSVGLAGITDTQYF. The CDR3 DNA is TGCGCCAGCAGCGTGGGACTAGCGGGAATCACAGATACGCAGTATTTT.

The sample holds one count of this clone. This chain joins TRBV4-2 and TRBJ1-2; D perhaps matches TRBD1 (6 bases). Trimming cost V 0 bases and J 5 bases, with 13 bases left between them. Germline CDR1 reads LGHNA; CDR2 reads YNFKEQ. The CDR3 is 15 residues long. CDR3 nucleotide sequence: TGTGCCAGCAGCCAAGAGGAAACAGGGCTGTATGGCTACACCTTC. Translation: CASSQEETGLYGYTF.

This clone occurred a few times. The V and J genes are TRBV11-2 and TRBJ1-3; D is undetermined. Trimming removed 3 bases from V and 4 bases from J, with 10 bases in between. There are 14 residues in the CDR3. CDR1 is SGHAT and CDR2 is FQNNGV in the germline V gene. The CDR3 nucleotides read TGTGCCAGCAGCTTGGGCCTCCGAGGAAACACCATATATTTT. The encoded protein is CASSLGLRGNTIYF.

The V gene is TRBV12-5, the J gene TRBJ2-7; D remains unclear. CDR3 size: 12 residues. The germline V gene encodes CDR1 LGHNT and CDR2 FRNRAP. The ends were cut back, 2 bases at V and 0 bases at J, with 2 bases in the middle. DNA of the CDR3: TGTGCTAGTGGTTTGACCTCCTACGAGCAGTACTTC. This gives the protein CASGLTSYEQYF.

The chain combines TRBV6-5 with TRBJ1-5; D unclear. Germline CDR1 and CDR2: MNHEY and SVGAGI. The CDR3 length is 14 residues. Trimming pared 2 bases from V and 1 base from J, leaving 6 bases between. In nucleotides, the CDR3 is TGTGCCAGCAGTTACCGGGGAAGCAATCAGCCCCAGCATTTT. This codes for CASSYRGSNQPQHF.

The V and J genes are TRBV28 and TRBJ1-2; D may be TRBD1 (5 bases). The CDR3 length is 15 residues. Per the germline V gene, CDR1 is MDHEN and CDR2 is SYDVKM. V lost 5 bases to trimming and J lost 6 bases, with 19 bases between them. The CDR3 DNA reads as TGTGCCAGCAGTCCCCGGGACCGCCCTCTCAATGGCTACACCTTC. Its translation: CASSPRDRPLNGYTF.

The chain has TRBV19 and TRBJ2-5, with D perhaps matching TRBD1 or TRBD2 (6 bases each). V was cut by 9 bases and J by 5 bases, with 13 bases left in between. Germline V lookup: CDR1 LNHDA, CDR2 SQIVND (reference sequence). The CDR3 sequence is 12 residues long. The chain's CDR3 is CASGRGVETQYF. The CDR3 DNA sequence: TGTGCCAGCGGTAGGGGGGTCGAGACCCAGTACTTC.

This clone was detected only once. The chain employs TRBV11-2 and TRBJ2-5, with TRBD2 identical over 9 bases. The CDR3 loop spans 18 amino acids. V shed 1 base, J shed 9 bases, and the junction held 18 bases outside the gene matches. CDR1 is SGHAT, CDR2 FQNNGV, per germline. DNA for the CDR3: TGTGCCAGCAGCTTAGTATCTGGGTCTAGCGGGGTCCTAATGTCCCAGTACTTC. It translates to CASSLVSGSSGVLMSQYF.

The rearrangement joins TRBV6-4 to TRBJ2-7; TRBD2 might be the D (5 bases). The germline V and J ends were trimmed by 6 bases and 6 bases, with 18 bases remaining between them. CDR1 MRHNA and CDR2 SNTAGT come from the germline V gene. The CDR3 is 14 amino acids. CDR3 in DNA: TGTGCCAGCAGGAAGGAGGAAGGGTCCGCCGAGCAGTACTTC. Translated: CASRKEEGSAEQYF.

V gene TRBV6-5 combines with J gene TRBJ1-2; 8 nucleotides agree with TRBD1. J was trimmed by 8 bases and V by 0 bases; bases with no gene match: 5. The germline CDR1 and CDR2 sequences are MNHEY and SVGAGI. The CDR3 loop spans 14 amino acids. CDR3 region: CASSYSGQDGGYTF. DNA for the CDR3: TGTGCCAGCAGTTACTCGGGACAGGATGGAGGCTACACCTTC.